The next 17 T cell receptor beta chains were all read from a single sample in a study of lymphopenia after photon versus proton radiotherapy. Here immunoSEQ multiplex PCR was the method, and the copy in TCRdb shows in-frame clones only, minus some. The sample consists of approximately 35,000 clones, roughly 90% of them appearing once. The input for sequencing was peripheral blood, taken from a patient treated with photon-based radiotherapy. These receptors were collected from a woman aged 45-65 years with pancreatic cancer.

The chain employs TRBV11-2 and TRBJ2-1, with D perhaps being TRBD1 or TRBD2 (6 bases each). Germline V gives CDR1 SGHAT, CDR2 FQNNGV. The V and J ends lost 2 bases and 5 bases respectively, with 10 bases between them. The CDR3 is 14 amino acids. The CDR3 loop reads CASSLHREDNEQFF. CDR3 bases: TGTGCCAGCAGCTTACACAGGGAGGACAATGAGCAGTTCTTC.

This rearrangement joins TRBV9 to TRBJ1-1; 8 bases align to TRBD1. CDR1 is SGDLS and CDR2 is YYNGEE in the germline V gene. V lost 0 bases to trimming and J lost 1 base; unmatched junction nucleotides: 2. The CDR3 spans 15 residues. CDR3 sequence: CASSVGGTGNTEAFF. CDR3 coding DNA: TGTGCCAGCAGCGTAGGGGGGACAGGGAACACTGAAGCTTTCTTT. The full variable domain, with the rest looked up from reference TRBV9 and TRBJ1-1, is DSGVTQTPKHLITATGQRVTLRCSPRSGDLSVYWYQQSLDQGLQFLIQYYNGEERAKGNILERFSAQQFPDLHSELNLSSLELGDSALYFCASSVGGTGNTEAFFGQGTRLTVV.

The V call is TRBV28, the J call TRBJ2-5; D remains unclear. The CDR3 contains 15 residues. CDR1 MDHEN and CDR2 SYDVKM come from the germline V gene. Trimming took 2 bases from V and 5 from J, leaving 15 bases between them. CDR3 loop: CASSLKQALRETQYF. CDR3 sequence (DNA): TGTGCCAGCAGTTTAAAGCAGGCCCTTAGGGAGACCCAGTACTTC.

The chain links TRBV13 to TRBJ2-7; D remains ambiguous. The germline gives CDR1 PRHDT, CDR2 FYEKMQ (reference sequence). Trimming took 2 bases from V and 0 from J, leaving 8 bases between them. The CDR3 extends over 14 amino acids. The CDR3 here is CASSLWETSYEQYF. The CDR3 region has the DNA TGTGCCAGCAGCTTATGGGAAACCTCCTACGAGCAGTACTTC. The whole variable domain, remainder taken from reference TRBV13 and TRBJ2-7, is AAGVIQSPRHLIKEKRETATLKCYPIPRHDTVYWYQQGPGQDPQFLISFYEKMQSDKGSIPDRFSAQQFSDYHSELNMSSLELGDSALYFCASSLWETSYEQYFGPGTRLTVT.

The chain uses TRBV28 and TRBJ2-7; D remains unclear. The CDR3 loop spans 13 amino acids. V dropped 6 bases and J dropped 0 bases, with 9 bases sitting between them. Looked up from germline, CDR1 is MDHEN and CDR2 is SYDVKM. CDR3 in amino acids: CASRVRPSYEQYF. CDR3 DNA: TGTGCCAGCAGGGTCAGGCCCTCCTACGAGCAGTACTTC.

This clone was seen a handful of times. Here the CDR3 reads CAILYTPDGGNYGYTF. For the CDR3, the DNA is TGTGCCATCCTATACACCCCGGACGGAGGGAACTATGGCTACACCTTC. The chain couples TRBV10-3 to TRBJ1-2; unclear D gene. The CDR3 is 16 residues long. V was pared by 8 bases and J by 2 bases, with 21 bases between. Germline loops: CDR1 ENHRY, CDR2 SYGVKD.

The V gene is TRBV18, the J gene TRBJ2-2; no clear D gene. CDR1 and CDR2 (germline): KGHSH, LQKENI. Trimming cost V 2 bases and J 7 bases, with 11 bases left between them. The CDR3 extends over 14 amino acids. The CDR3 DNA follows: TGTGCCAGCTCACCAAGAGAGTTTGGCGGGGAGCTGTTTTTT. Translated, it gives CASSPREFGGELFF.

A few counts support this clone. The chain uses TRBV6-5 and TRBJ1-5; D is undetermined. The germline V and J ends were trimmed by 4 bases and 0 bases, with 4 bases remaining between them. The CDR3 is 13 residues long. Germline CDR1 is MNHEY and CDR2 is SVGAGI. CDR3 residues: CASSWGSNQPQHF. CDR3 in DNA: TGTGCCAGCAGTTGGGGTAGCAATCAGCCCCAGCATTTT.

The chain joins TRBV30 to TRBJ1-3; 7 bases agree with TRBD1. The CDR3 runs 15 residues. V lost 5 bases and J lost 0; bases outside the gene matches: 7. Germline CDR1 reads GTSNPN; CDR2 reads SVGIG (reference sequence). CDR3 DNA sequence: TGTGCCTGGGGAAAGGGACAGAGCTCTGGAAACACCATATATTTT. Translating it yields CAWGKGQSSGNTIYF.

The rearrangement links TRBV19 to TRBJ2-1; 7 bases agree with TRBD1. Germline V gene sequence: CDR1 LNHDA, CDR2 SQIVND (reference sequence). V gave up 5 bases and J gave up 5 bases; unmatched junction bases: 9. The CDR3 contains 15 residues. Here the CDR3 reads CASSEPWTGHNEQFF. The CDR3, as DNA: TGTGCCAGTAGTGAGCCTTGGACAGGACACAATGAGCAGTTCTTC.

The genes are TRBV19 and TRBJ2-3, with D perhaps matching TRBD2 (6 bases). Trimming pared 4 bases from V and 3 bases from J, leaving 17 bases between. Germline assignment: CDR1 LNHDA and CDR2 SQIVND (reference sequence). This CDR3 spans 16 amino acids. This CDR3 is CASSRRGTTETDTQYF. CDR3 in DNA: TGTGCCAGTAGTAGGAGGGGCACGACGGAGACAGATACGCAGTATTTT.

This clone was picked up one time. CDR3 sequence (DNA): TGTGCCAGCATCGGGGAGGATACGCAGTATTTT. As protein: CASIGEDTQYF. The rearrangement links TRBV2 to TRBJ2-3; tentatively, D is TRBD2 (5 bases). The CDR3 is 11 residues long. Germline V gene lookup returns CDR1 SNHLY and CDR2 FYNNEI. Trimming cost V 7 bases and J 6 bases, with 8 bases left between them.

This clone was detected only once. The chain has TRBV5-6 and TRBJ2-1; the match to TRBD1 covers 9 bases. The CDR3 extends over 15 amino acids. V was pared by 1 base and J by 4 bases, with 3 bases of the junction left unmatched. Germline CDR1 reads SGHDT; CDR2 reads YYEEEE. The CDR3 nucleotides read TGTGCCAGCAGCTTGAGCGGACAGGGGTACAATGAGCAGTTCTTC. Its protein is CASSLSGQGYNEQFF.

V and J are TRBV4-3 and TRBJ1-3; 7 bases match TRBD1. Germline values: CDR1 LGHNA, CDR2 YSLEER. The V and J ends lost 1 base and 0 bases, in that order; junction bases with no gene match: 9. This CDR3 is built from 18 residues. CDR3 residues: CASSQAPQGDYSGNTIYF. Written as DNA, the CDR3 is TGCGCCAGCAGCCAAGCTCCGCAGGGGGACTACTCTGGAAACACCATATATTTT.

The chain recombines TRBV11-2 with TRBJ2-2; D might be TRBD2 (6 bases). The CDR3 totals 17 residues. From germline, CDR1 is SGHAT and CDR2 FQNNGV. Trimming took off 4 bases at V and 0 bases at J, with 15 bases between the two ends. The CDR3 nucleotides are TGTGCCAGCAGCTACCCTCGGCGGGACCCGAACACCGGGGAGCTGTTTTTT. The encoded protein is CASSYPRRDPNTGELFF.

The chain joins TRBV5-1 to TRBJ2-7; D tentatively reads TRBD1 or TRBD2 (5 bases each). V was clipped by 5 bases and J by 3 bases, with 15 bases between them. The germline V gene has CDR1 SGHRS and CDR2 YFSETQ. This CDR3 spans 14 amino acids. As DNA, the CDR3 is TGCGCCAGCAGGGCCTCGAGGGGCCTCTACGAGCAGTACTTC. It translates to CASRASRGLYEQYF. Based on the CDR3 plus reference TRBV5-1 and TRBJ2-7, the full variable domain is KAGVTQTPRYLIKTRGQQVTLSCSPISGHRSVSWYQQTPGQGLQFLFEYFSETQRNKGNFPGRFSGRQFSNSRSEMNVSTLELGDSALYLCASRASRGLYEQYFGPGTRLTVT.

The chain joins TRBV10-3 to TRBJ2-3, with 8 bases lining up with TRBD2. The CDR3 contains 16 residues. After removal of 0 bases from V and 6 bases from J, the junction contained 8 bases not matched to a gene. The germline CDR1 and CDR2 sequences are ENHRY and SYGVKD. CDR3 in amino acids: CAISESSWREDDTQYF. The CDR3, as DNA: TGTGCCATCAGTGAGTCTAGTTGGCGGGAGGACGATACGCAGTATTTT.